This note documents a single T cell receptor (beta chain) sequence. Antigen specificity is unknown. This entry belongs to a study of T cell responses to AZD1222 COVID-19 vaccine. Overall study results and limits: Reportedly, nearly half the spike-specific TCRs target unmutated variant regions.

Using immunoSEQ multiplex PCR, the repertoire was profiled, and TCRdb retains in-frame clones only, with some absent. This table has about 56,000 clones, over 70% appearing once. The receptor's source is an adult in good health. Sample: peripheral blood, taken on day 0 of AZD1222 vaccination.

CDR3 loop: CAWSVQGRNTEAFF. As DNA, the CDR3 is TGTGCCTGGAGTGTACAGGGGAGGAACACTGAAGCTTTCTTT. The V call is TRBV30, the J call TRBJ1-1, with 7 bases fitting TRBD1. The CDR3 loop spans 14 amino acids. Looked up from germline, CDR1 is GTSNPN and CDR2 is SVGIG (reference sequence). The V and J ends lost 0 bases and 1 base, in that order; junction bases with no gene match: 2.